The rows below give T cell receptor beta chains drawn from one sample of a study of T and B cells in COVID-19 patients. TCRdb recomputed calls from the multiplex PCR reads with MiXCR, one row per CDR3 protein. This sample carries 17,000 or so distinct CDR3 sequences, around a third of them seen once, and the ten largest clones take approximately 15%. Sequenced: blood. These receptors were taken from a human donor with active COVID-19. CDR3s include the opening cysteine and the closing phenylalanine or tryptophan. The D gene is left open where the match is weak. The size of a clone is reported for some rows only, either as once, few or many, or as a class for expanded clones.

CASSTTSGRPNTGELFF,TGTGCCAGCAGTACGACTAGCGGACGACCGAACACCGGGGAGCTGTTTTTT,TRBD2,TRBV6-5,few,TRBJ2-2
CATSDLWRIFLAHEQYF,TGTGCCACCAGTGATTTGTGGAGGATATTCTTAGCCCACGAGCAGTACTTC,-,TRBV24-1,-,TRBJ2-7
CASSSPAGGRTGELFF,TGTGCCAGCAGTTCCCCAGCGGGGGGCCGTACCGGGGAGCTGTTTTTT,TRBD2,TRBV6-5,medium-sized,TRBJ2-2
CASSLTTSGVETQYF,TGCGCCAGCAGCTTGACGACTAGCGGGGTGGAGACCCAGTACTTC,TRBD2,TRBV5-1,-,TRBJ2-5
CASSLGQGDEKLFF,TGTGCCAGCAGCTTAGGGCAGGGAGATGAAAAACTGTTTTTT,-,TRBV7-9,-,TRBJ1-4
CSVEGPPDGTGETQYF,TGCAGCGTTGAGGGGCCCCCGGACGGAACCGGGGAGACCCAGTACTTC,-,TRBV29-1,-,TRBJ2-5
CASSEFVNTEAFF,TGTGCCAGCAGTGAGTTCGTGAACACTGAAGCTTTCTTT,-,TRBV6-5,-,TRBJ1-1
CASSDWGQFWSSEGYNEQFF,TGTGCCAGCAGTGACTGGGGTCAGTTTTGGAGCTCCGAGGGCTACAATGAGCAGTTCTTC,-,TRBV6-4,few,TRBJ2-1
CSVRGVGEKLFF,TGCAGCGTTCGGGGCGTGGGAGAAAAACTGTTTTTT,-,TRBV29-1,medium-sized,TRBJ1-4
CASSYAEAVGELFF,TGTGCCAGCAGTTACGCAGAAGCGGTCGGGGAGCTGTTTTTT,-,TRBV12-3/TRBV12-4,-,TRBJ2-2
CSVSDSGYTF,TGCAGCGTTTCGGACAGCGGCTACACCTTC,-,TRBV29-1,medium-sized,TRBJ1-2
CAISDPSGPTGELFF,TGTGCCATCAGTGACCCCTCCGGGCCCACCGGGGAGCTGTTTTTT,-,TRBV10-3,few,TRBJ2-2
CASSVRQYTEQFF,TGTGCCAGTAGTGTTCGACAGTACACTGAGCAGTTCTTC,-,TRBV19,medium-sized,TRBJ2-1
CASSLVQRADTQYF,TGTGCCAGCAGCTTGGTACAGCGAGCAGATACGCAGTATTTT,-,TRBV5-6,-,TRBJ2-3
CASRTTGGGGYTF,TGTGCCAGCAGGACGACAGGTGGAGGTGGCTACACCTTC,-,TRBV6-5,few,TRBJ1-2
CSSQVGTASTDTQYF,TGCAGTTCCCAGGTGGGGACCGCTAGCACAGATACGCAGTATTTT,-,TRBV20-1,few,TRBJ2-3
CASRILSGPLHF,TGTGCCAGCAGGATCCTTTCGGGACCCCTCCACTTT,-,TRBV6-2/TRBV6-3,-,TRBJ1-6
CASSYSGISYEQYF,TGTGCCAGCAGTTACTCGGGCATCTCCTACGAGCAGTACTTC,-,TRBV6-4,-,TRBJ2-7
CASSYSGLGGARETQYF,TGTGCCAGCAGTTACTCAGGTTTAGGGGGGGCGCGAGAGACCCAGTACTTC,-,TRBV6-5,-,TRBJ2-5
CASSLALAKNIQYF,TGTGCCAGCAGCTTAGCCCTAGCCAAAAACATTCAGTACTTC,-,TRBV11-1,-,TRBJ2-4
CASSPFSGANVLTF,TGCGCAAGCAGCCCCTTCTCTGGGGCCAACGTCCTGACTTTC,-,TRBV5-1,-,TRBJ2-6